This T cell receptor (beta chain) was captured in a study of patients and donors after allogeneic stem cell transplantation (dated by TCRdb to the early 2020s). This clonotype came up a few times. The antigen it recognizes is unknown. It has no much larger one-base neighbor in the sample; base qualities were not kept. The CDR3, from cysteine to phenylalanine, totals 20 residues. Only the CDR3 DNA is retained, 60 bases long and in frame from the first base. The V and J ends are trimmed by 2 bases and 1 base, leaving 26 bases between them. The germline V gene gives CDR1 as MNHEY and CDR2 as SVGEGT. Library creation used RT-PCR. The sequencer was a NextSeq 550. TCRdb handled the public reads itself, with Q25 trimming in fastp and clone calling in MiXCR, and kept productive beta chains. Every distinct CDR3 protein forms one entry, paired with its most common genes and DNA. The sample records about 410,000 distinct CDR3 sequences, around 15% of which are singletons. Just over 7% of the sample rests with the top ten.

This TCR was recovered from a human donor who was either an allogeneic HSCT recipient or a stem cell or donor lymphocyte infusion donor (not recorded which). It is not recorded whose cells these are; they may come from a transplant donor. In this chain, TRBV6-2 or TRBV6-3 is recombined with TRBJ1-1; no D segment can be confidently identified. Sequencing was done on a sample of blood, either unsorted or a sorted T cell fraction (not recorded which). The DNA is as follows: TGTGCCAGCAGTTACCAAAGGGCCTCCCCACGGAGGTCCTCGAACACTGAAGCTTTCTTT. Translated, it reads CASSYQRASPRRSSNTEAFF.